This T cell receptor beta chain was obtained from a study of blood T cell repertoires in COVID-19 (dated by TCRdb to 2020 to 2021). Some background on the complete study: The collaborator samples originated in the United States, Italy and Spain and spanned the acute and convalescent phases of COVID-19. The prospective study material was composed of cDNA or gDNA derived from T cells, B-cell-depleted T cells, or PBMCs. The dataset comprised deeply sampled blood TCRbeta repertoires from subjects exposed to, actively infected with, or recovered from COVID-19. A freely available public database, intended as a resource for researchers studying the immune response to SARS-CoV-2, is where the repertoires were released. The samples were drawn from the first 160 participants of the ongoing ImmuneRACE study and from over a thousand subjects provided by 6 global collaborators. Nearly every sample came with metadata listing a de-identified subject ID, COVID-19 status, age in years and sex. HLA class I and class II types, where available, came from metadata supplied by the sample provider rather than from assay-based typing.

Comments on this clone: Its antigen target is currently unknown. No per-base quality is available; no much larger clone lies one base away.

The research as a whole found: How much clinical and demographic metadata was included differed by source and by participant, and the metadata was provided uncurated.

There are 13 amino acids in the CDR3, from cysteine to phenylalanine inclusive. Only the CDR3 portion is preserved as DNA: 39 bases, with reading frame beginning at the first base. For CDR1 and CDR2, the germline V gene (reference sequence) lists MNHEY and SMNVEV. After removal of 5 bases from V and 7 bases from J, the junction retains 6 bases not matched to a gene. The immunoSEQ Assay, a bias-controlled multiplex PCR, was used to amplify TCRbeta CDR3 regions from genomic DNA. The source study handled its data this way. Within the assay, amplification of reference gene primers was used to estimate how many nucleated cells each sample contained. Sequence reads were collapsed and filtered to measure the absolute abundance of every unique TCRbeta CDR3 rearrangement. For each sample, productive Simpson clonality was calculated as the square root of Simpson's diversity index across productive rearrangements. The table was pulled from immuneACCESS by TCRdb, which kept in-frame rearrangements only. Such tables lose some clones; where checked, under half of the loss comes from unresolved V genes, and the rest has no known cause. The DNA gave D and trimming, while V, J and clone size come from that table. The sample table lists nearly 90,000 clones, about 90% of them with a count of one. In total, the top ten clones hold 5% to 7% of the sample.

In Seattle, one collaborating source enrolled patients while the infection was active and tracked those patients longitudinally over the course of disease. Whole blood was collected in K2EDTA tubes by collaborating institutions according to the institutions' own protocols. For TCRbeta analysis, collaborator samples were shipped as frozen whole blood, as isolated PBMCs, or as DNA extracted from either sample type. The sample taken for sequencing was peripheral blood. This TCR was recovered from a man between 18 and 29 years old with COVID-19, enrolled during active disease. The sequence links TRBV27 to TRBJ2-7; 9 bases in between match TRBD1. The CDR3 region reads CASSVQGAREQYF. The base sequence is TGTGCCAGCAGTGTACAGGGGGCAAGGGAGCAGTACTTC.